This note documents a single T cell receptor (beta chain) sequence. The antigen remains undetermined. This CDR3 comprises 15 residues. Trimming cost V 5 bases and J 6 bases; bases outside gene matches: 7. In germline, CDR1 is KGHSH, CDR2 LQKENI. The data originate from a study of cytomegalovirus exposure and HLA in healthy donors. Notes on the study in general: A later analysis associated some 16,000 TCR beta sequences with HLA alleles at a 0.05 false discovery rate.

Use of 60 Vbeta and 13 Jbeta primers characterized the PCR. The method was immunoSEQ multiplex PCR; TCRdb's version includes in-frame clones alone and lacks a portion of them. The table has more than 80,000 clones, roughly 76% seen once. The chain uses TRBV18 and TRBJ2-1; 10 bases are a match to TRBD2. Sample: PBMCs. The receptor was isolated from a woman in her sixties in good health and CMV-seropositive. The CDR3, as DNA: TGTGCCAGCTCAACCACTAGCGGGAATCCCAATGAGCAGTTCTTC. As protein: CASSTTSGNPNEQFF.